Each of the 28 T cell receptor beta chains below was sequenced from the same sample in a study of blood T cell repertoires in COVID-19. Produced via immunoSEQ multiplex PCR; TCRdb's table is partial and in-frame only. The sample lists under 75,000 clones; about 88% were seen once. Sequenced material: peripheral blood. The receptors come from a man aged 45-65 years with active COVID-19.

The chain is built from TRBV6-5 and TRBJ1-2; 9 nucleotides align to TRBD1. Germline assignment: CDR1 MNHEY and CDR2 SVGAGI. V shed 6 bases and J 3 bases; nucleotides not matched to a gene: 5. CDR3 length: 14 residues. CDR3 sequence (DNA): TGTGCCAGCAGCGGGACAGGGAGTTACTATGGCTACACCTTC. Translating gives CASSGTGSYYGYTF.

This chain's CDR3 is CASSGGRGPEAFF. The CDR3 DNA reads TGTGCCAGCTCAGGGGGCAGGGGCCCTGAAGCTTTCTTT. This rearrangement joins TRBV18 to TRBJ1-1; weak D call: TRBD1 (6 bases). CDR3 length equals 13 residues. Between the trimmed V and J ends, which lost 5 bases and 6 bases, there was a span of 13 bases. The V gene's germline CDR1 is KGHSH and CDR2 LQKENI.

The V and J genes are TRBV7-8 and TRBJ1-6; 8 bases fit TRBD1. Germline V gene sequence: CDR1 SGHVS, CDR2 FQNEAQ. The CDR3 runs 17 residues. V was clipped by 4 bases and J by 5 bases; unmatched bases: 10. The CDR3 sequence: CASSSSRTGLDNSPLHF. The CDR3 bases are TGTGCCAGCAGCTCCTCAAGGACAGGGTTGGATAATTCACCCCTCCACTTT.

The chain is built from TRBV15 and TRBJ1-4; no definite D call. The CDR3 has 12 amino acids. V was cut by 3 bases and J by 7 bases, with 6 bases left in between. CDR1 and CDR2 (germline): LNHNV, YYDKDF (reference sequence). CDR3 sequence: CATSRVAEKLFF. The DNA of the CDR3 is TGTGCCACCAGCAGGGTGGCTGAAAAACTGTTTTTT.

This chain joins TRBV4-3 and TRBJ2-1; D gene uncertain. Trimming removed 4 bases at V and 2 bases at J, with 9 bases between. Germline CDR1 reads LGHNA; CDR2 reads YSLEER. The CDR3 extends over 14 amino acids. CDR3 nucleotides: TGCGCCAGCAGCCCACCCGGTACCTACAATGAGCAGTTCTTC. This gives the protein CASSPPGTYNEQFF.

J is TRBJ2-7 and V is TRBV13; 14 bases align to TRBD2. Germline CDR1 and CDR2: PRHDT and FYEKMQ (reference sequence). This CDR3 region has 14 residues. J gave up 6 bases and V 5 bases, and 3 bases lay outside the gene matches. Here the CDR3 reads CASSEGLAGAEQYF. CDR3 DNA: TGTGCCAGCAGCGAGGGACTAGCGGGGGCCGAGCAGTACTTC.

The rearrangement joins TRBV11-3 to TRBJ2-2; possible D gene TRBD2, 6 bases. Looked up from germline, CDR1 is SGHNT and CDR2 is YENEEA. The CDR3 runs 13 residues. The V end lost 8 bases, the J end lost 3 bases, and 10 bases lay between the germline ends. The CDR3 bases are TGTGCCAGCTCGTGGGGGGACACCGGGGAGCTGTTTTTT. It yields the protein CASSWGDTGELFF.

This chain uses TRBV10-3 with TRBJ1-4, with 7 nucleotides matching TRBD1. V lost 5 bases, J lost 3 bases, and 3 bases stayed unmatched. From germline, CDR1 is ENHRY and CDR2 SYGVKD. CDR3 length equals 14 residues. CDR3 bases: TGTGCCATCAGTCCCGGGACAGCTAATGAAAAACTGTTTTTT. This codes for CAISPGTANEKLFF.

The chain is built from TRBV7-9 and TRBJ1-4; D is unclear. The CDR3 spans 18 residues. V lost 1 base and J 8 bases, leaving 23 bases between the germline ends. The germline CDR1 and CDR2 sequences are SEHNR and FQNEAQ (reference sequence). Here the CDR3 reads CASSLEGSASREGEKLFF. Here the CDR3 DNA reads TGTGCCAGCAGCTTAGAAGGCTCCGCCTCCCGGGAGGGCGAAAAACTGTTTTTT.

The chain is built from TRBV4-3 and TRBJ2-3; D unclear. CDR1 and CDR2 (germline): LGHNA, YSLEER. The CDR3 is made up of 12 amino acids. The V end was cut by 1 base, the J end by 7 bases, with 6 bases between. The CDR3 DNA reads as TGCGCCAGCAGCCAAGTGTCAAATACGCAGTATTTT. This codes for CASSQVSNTQYF.

This clone appeared once. The V call is TRBV2, the J call TRBJ1-1; D remains ambiguous. V was pared by 6 bases and J by 3 bases, with 5 bases between. The CDR3 is 11 residues long. CDR1 and CDR2 from the germline V gene are SNHLY and FYNNEI. The CDR3 loop reads CASREDTEAFF. Written as DNA, the CDR3 is TGTGCCAGCAGGGAGGACACTGAAGCTTTCTTT.

The chain links TRBV27 to TRBJ2-1, with 11 bases lining up with TRBD2. J lost 6 bases, V lost 5 bases, and 6 bases had no gene match. This CDR3 spans 15 amino acids. Germline V lookup: CDR1 MNHEY, CDR2 SMNVEV (reference sequence). The CDR3 protein is CASSPLAGGGNEQFF. CDR3 coding DNA: TGTGCCAGCAGTCCGCTAGCGGGGGGCGGCAATGAGCAGTTCTTC.

In this sample, this clone turned up a few times. The rearrangement uses TRBV6-2 or TRBV6-3 and TRBJ1-5, with 8 nucleotides matching TRBD1. V was clipped by 5 bases and J by 3 bases; unmatched bases: 9. This CDR3 spans 16 amino acids. CDR1 and CDR2 from the germline V gene are MNHEY and SVGEGT. CDR3 sequence (DNA): TGTGCCAGCAGTCAAATGGGACAGGCGGACAATCAGCCCCAGCATTTT. Its translation: CASSQMGQADNQPQHF.

The chain recombines TRBV7-8 with TRBJ1-3; D is unresolved. From germline, CDR1 is SGHVS and CDR2 FQNEAQ. The CDR3 runs to 15 residues. Trimming shortened V by 1 base and J by 5 bases, and 12 bases separated the two germline ends. The CDR3 DNA is TGTGCCAGCAGCTTAGAAGCCAACAGCAGAAACACCATATATTTT. Encoded protein: CASSLEANSRNTIYF.

The chain couples TRBV27 to TRBJ2-7, with D possibly being TRBD1 (5 bases). V lost 6 bases and J lost 3, with 12 bases in between. This CDR3 comprises 13 residues. CDR1 is MNHEY, CDR2 SMNVEV, per germline (reference sequence). Here the CDR3 DNA reads TGTGCCAGCAGCCGGGCAGGGTTCTACGAGCAGTACTTC. It translates to CASSRAGFYEQYF.

In this sample, this clone is medium-sized. The J gene is TRBJ1-3, the V gene TRBV19; D possibly corresponds to TRBD1 (6 bases). V was pared by 7 bases and J by 5 bases, with 21 bases between. Germline assignment: CDR1 LNHDA and CDR2 SQIVND (reference sequence). The CDR3 is made up of 16 amino acids. CDR3: CASTTEVAGDRNTIYF. The CDR3, as DNA: TGTGCCAGTACCACAGAGGTAGCAGGGGACAGAAACACCATATATTTT.

V and J are TRBV10-3 and TRBJ2-7, with TRBD2 as a possible D gene (5 bases). The CDR3 is 13 residues long. Trimming cost V 6 bases and J 2 bases, with 11 bases left between them. Germline assignment: CDR1 ENHRY and CDR2 SYGVKD. DNA of the CDR3: TGTGCCATCAGAGATACGGGGACCTACGAGCAGTACTTC. This sequence encodes CAIRDTGTYEQYF.

V and J are TRBV5-8 and TRBJ2-1; D is undetermined. Germline V lookup: CDR1 SGHTS, CDR2 YDEGEE. Trimming left V 4 bases short and J 5 bases short, with 10 bases between. This CDR3 spans 13 amino acids. CDR3 protein: CASSAGVDNEQFF. DNA for the CDR3: TGTGCCAGCAGCGCCGGAGTTGACAATGAGCAGTTCTTC.

This clone was observed a handful of times. The CDR3 spells CASSLQWRGVEDTQYF. In DNA form, the CDR3 reads TGTGCCAGCAGCTTGCAGTGGCGGGGGGTTGAGGATACGCAGTATTTT. The gene calls are TRBV5-4 and TRBJ2-3; 8 positions agree with TRBD2. The V gene's germline CDR1 is SGHNT and CDR2 YYREEE (reference sequence). The CDR3 runs to 16 residues. V dropped 1 base and J dropped 6; count of bases not matched to a gene: 10.

The gene calls are TRBV9 and TRBJ2-3; 10 bases fit TRBD2. Per germline, CDR1 SGDLS and CDR2 YYNGEE. J lost 2 bases, V lost 0 bases, and 3 bases had no gene match. CDR3 size: 16 residues. CDR3 sequence reads: CASSVGLAGATDTQYF. CDR3 sequence (DNA): TGTGCCAGCAGCGTAGGTCTAGCGGGGGCCACAGATACGCAGTATTTT.

The gene calls are TRBV14 and TRBJ2-3, with 12 bases matching TRBD1. CDR3 length: 17 residues. V shed 0 bases, J shed 3 bases, and the junction held 4 bases outside the gene matches. The V gene's germline CDR1 is SGHDN and CDR2 FVKESK. The CDR3 bases are TGTGCCAGCAGCCAAGATCGGGACAGGGGGCGGACAGATACGCAGTATTTT. This codes for CASSQDRDRGRTDTQYF.

This chain links TRBV2 with TRBJ1-1; 8 positions match TRBD1. Losses at the gene ends were 5 bases for V and 3 bases for J; bases not matched to a gene: 5. Germline V gives CDR1 SNHLY, CDR2 FYNNEI. CDR3 length equals 14 residues. CDR3 sequence: CASSKTGVDTEAFF. For the CDR3, the DNA is TGTGCCAGCAGTAAGACAGGGGTCGACACTGAAGCTTTCTTT.

This chain uses TRBV15 with TRBJ2-3, with D perhaps TRBD1 (6 bases). Trimming took 9 bases from V and 6 from J, leaving 13 bases between them. The CDR3 is made up of 12 amino acids. Per the germline V gene, CDR1 is LNHNV and CDR2 is YYDKDF (reference sequence). Here the CDR3 reads CATGHLRDTQYF. The DNA for the CDR3 is TGTGCCACGGGACACCTGAGGGATACGCAGTATTTT.

The V and J genes are TRBV4-1 and TRBJ2-3, with TRBD2 as a possible D gene (5 bases). Trimming shortened V by 0 bases and J by 2 bases, and 12 bases separated the two germline ends. The CDR3 extends over 16 amino acids. Germline V gene sequence: CDR1 MGHRA, CDR2 YSYEKL. The CDR3 protein is CASSQEGLAPTDTQYF. CDR3 in DNA: TGCGCCAGCAGCCAAGAAGGGCTAGCCCCCACAGATACGCAGTATTTT.

The chain employs TRBV7-8 and TRBJ1-1, with 7 bases lining up with TRBD1. V trimming: 3 bases; J trimming: 10 bases; junction bases outside the gene matches: 17. Germline V gene sequence: CDR1 SGHVS, CDR2 FQNEAQ. The CDR3 is 16 residues long. The CDR3 here is CASSLALVPGGFSAFF. The CDR3 DNA is TGTGCCAGCAGCTTGGCGCTCGTACCAGGGGGTTTTTCAGCTTTCTTT.

This clone has only one observation. J is TRBJ2-2 and V is TRBV3-1 (or the pseudogene TRBV3-2), with 8 bases identical to TRBD2. The CDR3 is 15 amino acids. Germline-derived CDR1 and CDR2 are LGHDT and YNNKEL (reference sequence). Unmatched junction bases numbered 7, after V lost 4 bases and J lost 6 bases. Here the CDR3 reads CASSLGTRRAGELFF. The CDR3 region has the DNA TGTGCCAGCAGCCTCGGGACTAGGAGGGCCGGGGAGCTGTTTTTT.

This clone was observed once. V gene TRBV4-1 combines with J gene TRBJ2-7; 8 bases agree with TRBD1. CDR1 is MGHRA and CDR2 is YSYEKL in the germline V gene. The trim removed 2 bases at V and 2 bases at J, leaving 5 bases unmatched. This CDR3 is 15 amino acids long. CDR3 nucleotides: TGCGCCAGCAGCCAATTTGAGGGACAGGCCTACGAGCAGTACTTC. It yields the protein CASSQFEGQAYEQYF.

This rearrangement joins TRBV18 to TRBJ2-7; D is possibly TRBD1 (6 bases). The CDR3 covers 15 residues. CDR1 is KGHSH, CDR2 LQKENI, per germline. The germline V and J ends were trimmed by 3 bases and 4 bases, with 16 bases remaining between them. CDR3 loop: CASSPTSGQSYEQYF. CDR3 sequence (DNA): TGTGCCAGCTCACCTACCTCCGGACAGTCTTACGAGCAGTACTTC.